A single sample gave rise to the 20 T cell receptor beta chains below, sequenced in a study of cytomegalovirus exposure and HLA in healthy donors. Use of 60 Vbeta and 13 Jbeta primers characterized the PCR. Sequencing used immunoSEQ multiplex PCR; TCRdb keeps in-frame clones, though not all of them. This table holds around 140,000 clones, 88% found once. Sequenced input: PBMCs. Receptors were obtained from a middle-aged woman in good health and CMV-seronegative.

The chain links TRBV6-5 to TRBJ1-5; D uncertain. The CDR3 is 13 residues long. V was trimmed by 8 bases and J by 5 bases, leaving 13 bases between them. In germline, CDR1 is MNHEY, CDR2 SVGAGI. In nucleotides, the CDR3 is TGTGCCAGCGCGGGTCCCAGCTATCAGCCCCAGCATTTT. It is translated as CASAGPSYQPQHF.

This rearrangement joins TRBV7-9 to TRBJ1-2; TRBD1 agrees at 9 bases. CDR1 and CDR2 from the germline V gene are SEHNR and FQNEAQ (reference sequence). Trimming removed 3 bases from V and 5 bases from J; junction bases left unmatched: 4. The CDR3 runs 14 residues. The CDR3 nucleotides read TGTGCCAGCAGCTTGGGACAGGGAAGTTATGGCTACACCTTC. It codes for CASSLGQGSYGYTF.

The chain couples TRBV10-3 to TRBJ2-1; D may be TRBD1 (6 bases). The V and J ends lost 8 bases and 5 bases respectively, with 7 bases between them. The CDR3 is made up of 11 amino acids. Germline V gene lookup returns CDR1 ENHRY and CDR2 SYGVKD. CDR3 bases: TGTGCCATCTCAGGGGACAATGAGCAGTTCTTC. Its translation: CAISGDNEQFF.

This clone was seen only a few times. The chain uses TRBV28 and TRBJ1-1; D ambiguous. Germline V gene lookup returns CDR1 MDHEN and CDR2 SYDVKM. This CDR3 has 14 residues. Trimming cost V 5 bases and J 8 bases, with 18 bases left between them. In nucleotides, the CDR3 is TGTGCCAGCAGTCGGCGCGGGAGGGCCCTCGAAGCTTTCTTT. Residues: CASSRRGRALEAFF. The entire variable domain, with the rest obtained from reference TRBV28 and TRBJ1-1, is as follows: DVKVTQSSRYLVKRTGEKVFLECVQDMDHENMFWYRQDPGLGLRLIYFSYDVKMKEKGDIPEGYSVSREKKERFSLILESASTNQTSMYLCASSRRGRALEAFFGQGTRLTVV.

The chain couples TRBV11-2 to TRBJ2-5; possible D gene TRBD2, 6 bases. The DNA end lines up better with TRBJ2-7; the J call may be wrong. Germline V gene sequence: CDR1 SGHAT, CDR2 FQNNGV. The CDR3 has 14 residues. The CDR3 loop is CASSWDSGSYEQYF. As DNA, the CDR3 is TGTGCCAGCAGCTGGGATAGCGGATCCTACGAGCAGTACTTC.

The chain carries TRBV6-1 and TRBJ1-4; D gene uncertain. There are 14 residues in the CDR3. Trimming stripped 6 bases from V and 7 bases from J, with 15 bases between. In germline, CDR1 is MNHNS, CDR2 SASEGT. The DNA for the CDR3 is TGTGCCAGCAGGGAGGGTGCAGGACGTGAAAAACTGTTTTTT. Translated, it gives CASREGAGREKLFF.

The chain has TRBV4-3 and TRBJ2-2, with a weak D call TRBD2 (5 bases). The CDR3 sequence is 14 residues long. Trimming removed 3 bases from V and 3 bases from J, with 8 bases in between. Germline V gene lookup returns CDR1 LGHNA and CDR2 YSLEER. The chain's CDR3 is CASSHQADTGELFF. Here the CDR3 DNA reads TGCGCCAGCAGCCACCAAGCGGACACCGGGGAGCTGTTTTTT.

The chain employs TRBV19 and TRBJ2-3; 15 bases are shared with TRBD2. V shed 5 bases, J shed 7 bases, and the junction held 4 bases outside the gene matches. This CDR3 is 15 amino acids long. CDR1 is LNHDA, CDR2 SQIVND, per germline (reference sequence). Written as DNA, the CDR3 is TGTGCCAGTAGTGAGGGACTAGCGGGAGGTTATACGCAGTATTTT. This encodes CASSEGLAGGYTQYF.

About this clone: Germline and junction disagree at one end, which may indicate a read error. This rearrangement joins TRBV7-7 to TRBJ2-5, with 8 bases matching TRBD2. The CDR3 sequence is 15 residues long. Germline assignment: CDR1 SSHAT and CDR2 FNYEAQ (reference sequence). CDR3 in DNA: TGTGCTAGCAGCTTAGGAGCGGGAGTGAAAAAGACCCAGTACTTC. It specifies CASSLGAGVKKTQYF.

The V and J genes are TRBV9 and TRBJ2-1; the D gene is possibly TRBD2 (5 bases). The CDR3 sequence is 15 residues long. With 2 bases removed from V and 3 bases from J, the gap between germline ends came to 12 bases. CDR1 and CDR2 from the germline V gene are SGDLS and YYNGEE. Here the CDR3 reads CASSVGGSLYNEQFF. The CDR3 DNA follows: TGTGCCAGCAGCGTCGGCGGGTCCCTCTACAATGAGCAGTTCTTC. The variable domain in full, completed from reference TRBV9 and TRBJ2-1, reads DSGVTQTPKHLITATGQRVTLRCSPRSGDLSVYWYQQSLDQGLQFLIQYYNGEERAKGNILERFSAQQFPDLHSELNLSSLELGDSALYFCASSVGGSLYNEQFFGPGTRLTVL.

The gene calls are TRBV6-5 and TRBJ1-2; D not certain. Germline assignment: CDR1 MNHEY and CDR2 SVGAGI. The germline V and J ends were trimmed by 6 bases and 3 bases, with 11 bases remaining between them. The CDR3 is 13 residues long. The CDR3 here is CASRTDGDYGYTF. As DNA, the CDR3 is TGTGCCAGCAGGACGGACGGGGACTATGGCTACACCTTC.

The chain carries TRBV2 and TRBJ2-5; 9 bases are shared with TRBD2. The J call could be wrong; TRBJ2-7 is a better fit for the DNA end. The CDR3 spans 12 residues. Germline assignment: CDR1 SNHLY and CDR2 FYNNEI. The DNA of the CDR3 is TGTGCCAGCAGTACTAGCGGGTACGAGCAGTACTTC. This gives the protein CASSTSGYEQYF.

V usage is TRBV11-3 and J usage is TRBJ2-1, with 8 bases aligning to TRBD2. There are 15 residues in the CDR3. Per the germline V gene, CDR1 is SGHNT and CDR2 is YENEEA. V shed 5 bases and J 6 bases; nucleotides not matched to a gene: 9. CDR3: CASSTSAGGFNEQFF. As DNA, the CDR3 is TGTGCCAGCAGCACTAGCGCGGGAGGCTTCAATGAGCAGTTCTTC.

The chain uses TRBV7-9 and TRBJ2-7; 8 nucleotides match TRBD2. The CDR3 has 12 amino acids. Trimming cost V 10 bases and J 2 bases; bases outside gene matches: 4. Germline assignment: CDR1 SEHNR and CDR2 FQNEAQ (reference sequence). This CDR3 reads CAITGGPYEQYF. Here the CDR3 DNA reads TGTGCCATTACGGGAGGGCCCTACGAGCAGTACTTC.

The chain combines TRBV10-1 with TRBJ1-4; 7 bases fit TRBD1. The CDR3 is made up of 14 amino acids. Germline V lookup: CDR1 WNHNN, CDR2 SYGVQD (reference sequence). V was pared by 5 bases and J by 5 bases, with 5 bases of the junction left unmatched. CDR3 sequence: CASSPGTENEKLFF. The CDR3, as DNA: TGCGCCAGCAGTCCAGGGACAGAAAATGAAAAACTGTTTTTT.

V and J are TRBV4-3 and TRBJ1-1; TRBD1 agrees at 7 bases. With 0 bases clipped from V and 0 bases from J, the junction kept 7 bases outside the gene matches. Per germline, CDR1 LGHNA and CDR2 YSLEER. The CDR3 spans 17 residues. CDR3 region: CASSQDLGDSLNTEAFF. CDR3 bases: TGCGCCAGCAGCCAAGATCTGGGGGACAGCTTGAACACTGAAGCTTTCTTT.

This chain joins TRBV7-6 and TRBJ2-5; 11 bases align to TRBD1. CDR1 and CDR2 (germline): SGHVS, FNYEAQ. The CDR3 contains 15 residues. Losses at the gene ends were 5 bases for V and 11 bases for J; bases not matched to a gene: 13. CDR3 protein: CASSGGQGDLREQYF. CDR3 DNA sequence: TGTGCCAGCAGCGGGGGACAGGGGGACTTGAGGGAGCAGTACTTC.

The V and J genes are TRBV6-5 and TRBJ2-2; weak D call: TRBD2 (5 bases). The CDR3 spans 13 residues. Germline assignment: CDR1 MNHEY and CDR2 SVGAGI. Trimming removed 8 bases from V and 5 bases from J, with 12 bases in between. CDR3 nucleotides: TGTGCCAGCTCCGCAGACTATACCGGGGAGCTGTTTTTT. The encoded protein is CASSADYTGELFF.

This sequence joins TRBV2 and TRBJ2-7; possible D gene TRBD2, 5 bases. Germline CDR1 reads SNHLY; CDR2 reads FYNNEI. There are 15 residues in the CDR3. Between the trimmed V and J ends, which lost 6 bases and 12 bases, there was a span of 27 bases. In DNA, the CDR3 is TGTGCCAGCAGCGGTCTAGCATTGGGCTCCTCCTATCCGTACTTC. It specifies CASSGLALGSSYPYF.

CDR3 nucleotides: TGCGCCAGCAGCTTGATGCCGAGAACAGGTGAGCAGTTCTTC. Amino acid sequence: CASSLMPRTGEQFF. The gene calls are TRBV5-1 and TRBJ2-1; a possible D gene is TRBD1 (5 bases). The V and J ends lost 1 base and 9 bases respectively, with 14 bases between them. The CDR3 contains 14 residues. Germline assignment: CDR1 SGHRS and CDR2 YFSETQ.